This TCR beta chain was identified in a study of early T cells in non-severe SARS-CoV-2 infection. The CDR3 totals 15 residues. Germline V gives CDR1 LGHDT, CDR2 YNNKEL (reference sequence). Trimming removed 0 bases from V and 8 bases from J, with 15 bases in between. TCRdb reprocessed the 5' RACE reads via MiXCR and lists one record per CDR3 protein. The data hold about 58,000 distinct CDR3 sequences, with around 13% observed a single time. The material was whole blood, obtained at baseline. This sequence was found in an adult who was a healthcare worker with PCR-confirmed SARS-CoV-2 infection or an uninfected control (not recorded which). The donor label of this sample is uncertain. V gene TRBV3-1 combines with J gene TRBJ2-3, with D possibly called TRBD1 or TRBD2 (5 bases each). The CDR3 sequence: CASSQDAGALGTQYF. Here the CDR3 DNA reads TGTGCCAGCAGCCAAGATGCCGGGGCGCTAGGTACGCAGTATTTT.